This section outlines one T cell receptor beta chain sequence together with its context. CDR3 length equals 14 residues. The germline V gene has CDR1 MGHDK and CDR2 SYGVNS. V was trimmed by 6 bases and J by 2 bases, leaving 13 bases between them. In the source study's methods: The authors estimated nucleated cell counts from reference gene primer amplification. Clones were sequenced by immunoSEQ multiplex PCR, and TCRdb holds only the in-frame ones, with some missing. Clone size and V and J calls were adopted from that table, with D and trimming inferred from the DNA. The table records under 250,000 clones, approximately 86% of them present only once. The data belong to a study of blood T cell repertoires in COVID-19. Whole-study context: COVID-19 samples collected from the United States, Italy and Spain covered acute and convalescent phases. PBMCs, B-cell-depleted T cells, or T cells provided the cDNA or gDNA that made up the material.

The genes are TRBV25-1 and TRBJ1-1, with D possibly matching TRBD1 (5 bases). What was sequenced was peripheral blood. The receptor was isolated from a woman of 80 years or more with acute or convalescent COVID-19. The CDR3 sequence is CASRDRNSNTEAFF. The CDR3 nucleotides read TGTGCCAGCAGAGACAGAAACAGCAACACTGAAGCTTTCTTT.